This T cell receptor (beta chain) was retrieved from a study of T cell changes during pregnancy in multiple sclerosis. This clone was observed a single time. Data came from immunoSEQ multiplex PCR; TCRdb stores just in-frame clones and leaves some out. The table shows 110,000 or so clones, with 85% to 95% occurring only once. V lost 1 base, J lost 2 bases, and 10 bases lay in between. The germline V gene has CDR1 LNHNV and CDR2 YYDKDF (reference sequence). The CDR3 runs to 15 residues. The chain combines TRBV15 with TRBJ2-3, with a tentative D call TRBD2 (5 bases). This TCR was recovered from a female donor with multiple sclerosis, enrolled in a pregnancy study. This material consisted of peripheral blood, taken before pregnancy. The CDR3 coding sequence is TGTGCCACCAGCAGAGGTGAGCGGAACACAGATACGCAGTATTTT. It yields the protein CATSRGERNTDTQYF.